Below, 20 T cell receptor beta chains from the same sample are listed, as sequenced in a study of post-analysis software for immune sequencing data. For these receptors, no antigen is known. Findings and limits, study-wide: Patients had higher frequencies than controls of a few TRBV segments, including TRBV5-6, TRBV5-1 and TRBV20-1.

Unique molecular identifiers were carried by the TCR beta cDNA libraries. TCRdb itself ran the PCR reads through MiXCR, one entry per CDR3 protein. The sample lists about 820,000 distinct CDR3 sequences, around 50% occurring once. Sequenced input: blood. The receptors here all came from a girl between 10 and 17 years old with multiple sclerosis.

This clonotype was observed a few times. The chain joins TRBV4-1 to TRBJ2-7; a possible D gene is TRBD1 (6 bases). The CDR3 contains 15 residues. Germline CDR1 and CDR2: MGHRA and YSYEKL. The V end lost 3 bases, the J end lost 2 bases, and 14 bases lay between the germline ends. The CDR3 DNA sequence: TGCGCCAGCAGCCAGGTCCAGGGGAGCACCTACGAGCAGTACTTC. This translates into CASSQVQGSTYEQYF.

CDR3 DNA: TGCGCCAGCAGTAGAATGGGACCGAACACCGGGGAGCTGTTTTTT. This codes for CASSRMGPNTGELFF. The chain has TRBV5-1 and TRBJ2-2, with D possibly called TRBD1 or TRBD2 (5 bases each). Trimming cost V 5 bases and J 0 bases, with 11 bases left between them. Germline CDR1 reads SGHRS; CDR2 reads YFSETQ. CDR3 length equals 15 residues.

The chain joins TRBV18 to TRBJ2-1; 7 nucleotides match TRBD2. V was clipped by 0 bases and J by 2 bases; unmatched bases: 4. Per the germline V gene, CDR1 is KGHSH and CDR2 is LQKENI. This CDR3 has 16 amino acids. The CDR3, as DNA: TGTGCCAGCTCACCACCGGTTAGCGGGCCCTACAATGAGCAGTTCTTC. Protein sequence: CASSPPVSGPYNEQFF.

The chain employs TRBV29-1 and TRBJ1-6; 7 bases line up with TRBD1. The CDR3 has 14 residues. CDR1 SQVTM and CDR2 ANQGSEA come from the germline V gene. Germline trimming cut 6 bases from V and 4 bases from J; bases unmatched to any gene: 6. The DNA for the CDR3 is TGCAGCGTCAGGGACAGAGAATATAATTCACCCCTCCACTTT. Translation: CSVRDREYNSPLHF.

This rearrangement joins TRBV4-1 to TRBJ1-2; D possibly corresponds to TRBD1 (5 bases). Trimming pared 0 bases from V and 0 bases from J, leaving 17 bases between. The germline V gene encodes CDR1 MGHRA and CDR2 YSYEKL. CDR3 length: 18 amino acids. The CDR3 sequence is CASSQDGLGTLTNYGYTF. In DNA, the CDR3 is TGCGCCAGCAGCCAAGATGGGCTAGGGACTCTCACTAACTATGGCTACACCTTC.

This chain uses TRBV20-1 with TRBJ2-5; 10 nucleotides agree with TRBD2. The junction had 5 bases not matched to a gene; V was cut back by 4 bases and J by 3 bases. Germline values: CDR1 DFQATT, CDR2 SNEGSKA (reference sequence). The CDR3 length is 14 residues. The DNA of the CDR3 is TGCAGTGCTACAATACTAGCGGGGAAAGAGACCCAGTACTTC. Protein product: CSATILAGKETQYF.

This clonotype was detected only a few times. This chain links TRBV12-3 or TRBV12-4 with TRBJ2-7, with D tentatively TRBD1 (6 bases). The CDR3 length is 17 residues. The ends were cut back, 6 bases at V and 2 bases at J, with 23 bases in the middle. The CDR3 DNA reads TGTGCCAGCAGACCGAGGGAACAGGGCGCATACCCCTACGAGCAGTACTTC. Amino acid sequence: CASRPREQGAYPYEQYF.

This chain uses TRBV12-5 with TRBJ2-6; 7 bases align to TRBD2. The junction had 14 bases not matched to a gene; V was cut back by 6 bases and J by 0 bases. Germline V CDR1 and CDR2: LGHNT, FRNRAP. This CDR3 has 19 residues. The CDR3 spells CASGSGTQKESSGANVLTF. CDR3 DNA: TGTGCTAGTGGAAGCGGGACCCAAAAAGAGTCCTCTGGGGCCAACGTCCTGACTTTC. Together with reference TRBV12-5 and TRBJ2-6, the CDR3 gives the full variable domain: DARVTQTPRHKVTEMGQEVTMRCQPILGHNTVFWYRQTMMQGLELLAYFRNRAPLDDSGMPKDRFSAEMPDATLATLKIQPSEPRDSAVYFCASGSGTQKESSGANVLTFGAGSRLTVL.

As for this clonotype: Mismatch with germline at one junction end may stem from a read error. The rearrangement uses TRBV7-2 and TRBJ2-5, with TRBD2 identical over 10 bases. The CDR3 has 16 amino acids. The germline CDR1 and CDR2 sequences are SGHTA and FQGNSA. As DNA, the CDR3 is TGTGCCAGCAGCTACCTAGCGGGGGAGGAACAAGGGACCCAGTACTTC. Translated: CASSYLAGEEQGTQYF.

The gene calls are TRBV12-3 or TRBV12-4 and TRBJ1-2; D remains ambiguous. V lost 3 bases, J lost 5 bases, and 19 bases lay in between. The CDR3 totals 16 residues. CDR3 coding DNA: TGTGCCAGCAGTTTCGCAGGCTTAGGGCTGGGGTATGGCTACACCTTC. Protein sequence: CASSFAGLGLGYGYTF.

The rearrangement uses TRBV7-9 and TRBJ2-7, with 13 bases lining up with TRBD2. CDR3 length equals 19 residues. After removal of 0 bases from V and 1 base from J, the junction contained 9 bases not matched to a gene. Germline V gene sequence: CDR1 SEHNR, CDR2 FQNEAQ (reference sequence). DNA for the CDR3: TGTGCCAGCAGCTTAGCGAGGCCCGGACTAGCGGGAGTTTCCTACGAGCAGTACTTC. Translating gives CASSLARPGLAGVSYEQYF.

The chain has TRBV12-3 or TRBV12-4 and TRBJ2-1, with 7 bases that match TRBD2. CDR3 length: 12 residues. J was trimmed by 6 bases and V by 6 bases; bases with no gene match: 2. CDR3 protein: CASRRESNEQFF. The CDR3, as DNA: TGTGCCAGCAGGCGGGAGAGCAATGAGCAGTTCTTC.

The CDR3 sequence is CASSPGKGNEQFF. CDR3 sequence (DNA): TGTGCCAGCTCACCTGGGAAGGGGAATGAGCAGTTCTTC. The chain has TRBV18 and TRBJ2-1; TRBD1 might be the D (5 bases). Trimming left V 3 bases short and J 7 bases short, with 10 bases between. This CDR3 comprises 13 residues. The germline V gene encodes CDR1 KGHSH and CDR2 LQKENI.

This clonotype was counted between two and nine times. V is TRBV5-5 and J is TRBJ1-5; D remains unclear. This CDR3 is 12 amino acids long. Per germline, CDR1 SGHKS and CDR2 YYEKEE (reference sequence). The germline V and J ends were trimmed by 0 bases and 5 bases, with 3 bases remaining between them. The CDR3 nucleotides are TGTGCCAGCAGCTTGGTGGATCAGCCCCAGCATTTT. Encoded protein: CASSLVDQPQHF. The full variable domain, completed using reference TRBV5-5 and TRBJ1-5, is DAGVTQSPTHLIKTRGQQVTLRCSPISGHKSVSWYQQVLGQGPQFIFQYYEKEERGRGNFPDRFSARQFPNYSSELNVNALLLGDSALYLCASSLVDQPQHFGDGTRLSIL.

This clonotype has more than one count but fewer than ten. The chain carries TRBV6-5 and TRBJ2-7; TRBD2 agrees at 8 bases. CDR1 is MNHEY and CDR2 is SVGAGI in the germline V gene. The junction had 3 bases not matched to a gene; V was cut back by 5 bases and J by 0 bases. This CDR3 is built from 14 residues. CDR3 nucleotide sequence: TGTGCCAGCAGTCGGGAGGGGCACTCCTACGAGCAGTACTTC. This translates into CASSREGHSYEQYF.

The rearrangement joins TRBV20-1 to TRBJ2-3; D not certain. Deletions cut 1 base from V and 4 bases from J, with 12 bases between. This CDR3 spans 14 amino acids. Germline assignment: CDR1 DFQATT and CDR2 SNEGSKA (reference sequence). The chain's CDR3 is CSARGSVPADTQYF. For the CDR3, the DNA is TGCAGTGCTAGAGGTTCCGTACCGGCAGATACGCAGTATTTT.

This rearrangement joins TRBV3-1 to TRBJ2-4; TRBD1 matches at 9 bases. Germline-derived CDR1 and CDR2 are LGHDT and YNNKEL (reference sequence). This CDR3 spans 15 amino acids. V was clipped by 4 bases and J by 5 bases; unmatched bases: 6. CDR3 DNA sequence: TGTGCCAGCAGCCGAACCAGACAGGGGGAAAACATTCAGTACTTC. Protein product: CASSRTRQGENIQYF.

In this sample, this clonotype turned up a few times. The CDR3 protein is CASSQGLSGANVLTF. The DNA for the CDR3 is TGTGCCAGCAGCCAAGGGCTCTCTGGGGCCAACGTCCTGACTTTC. The chain is built from TRBV14 and TRBJ2-6, with D unresolved. This CDR3 is built from 15 residues. The V and J ends lost 1 base and 0 bases respectively, with 4 bases between them. The germline V gene encodes CDR1 SGHDN and CDR2 FVKESK.

CDR3 nucleotide sequence: TGTGCCAGCAGCCGTGGGAAGGGCTACGAGCAGTACTTC. Its translation is CASSRGKGYEQYF. The genes are TRBV11-1 and TRBJ2-4; no reliable D call. The J call is uncertain, as TRBJ2-7 better fits the DNA end. The germline V gene encodes CDR1 SGHAT and CDR2 FQDESV (reference sequence). The CDR3 extends over 13 amino acids.

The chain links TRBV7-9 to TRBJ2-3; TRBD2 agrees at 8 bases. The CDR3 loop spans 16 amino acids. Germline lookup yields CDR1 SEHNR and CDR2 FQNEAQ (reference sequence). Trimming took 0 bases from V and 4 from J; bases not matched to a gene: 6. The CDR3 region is CASSLAIGRAADTQYF. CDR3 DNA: TGTGCCAGCAGCTTAGCCATCGGGAGGGCCGCAGATACGCAGTATTTT.